The rows below give T cell receptor beta chains drawn from one sample of a study of PD-L1 blockade in urothelial cancer. The table came from immunoSEQ multiplex PCR; TCRdb's copy has only in-frame clones and leaves some out. The profile shows 120,000 or so clones, roughly 83% of them singletons. This specimen was PBMCs, taken around atezolizumab (anti-PD-L1) treatment. The receptors shown here come from a man aged 45-65 years with urothelial cancer. Both conserved end residues are part of each CDR3. Each record gives: D gene, V gene, clone size, J gene, CDR3 protein, CDR3 DNA. The D gene is left open where the match is weak. The size entry is marked missing in some rows and otherwise reads once, few, many or a size class.

d_gene: -; v_gene: TRBV20-1; abundance: -; j_gene: TRBJ1-2; CDR3aa: CSARDLTVYTF; CDR3nt: TGCAGTGCTAGAGATCTGACAGTCTACACCTTC
d_gene: -; v_gene: TRBV5-1; abundance: -; j_gene: TRBJ2-3; CDR3aa: CASSFMTNPDTQYF; CDR3nt: TGCGCCAGCAGCTTCATGACTAATCCAGATACGCAGTATTTT
d_gene: -; v_gene: TRBV6-4; abundance: once; j_gene: TRBJ2-3; CDR3aa: CASRDSGRGTDTQYF; CDR3nt: TGTGCCAGCAGGGATTCGGGTCGGGGCACAGATACGCAGTATTTT
d_gene: -; v_gene: TRBV5-4; abundance: -; j_gene: TRBJ2-7; CDR3aa: CASSPPGATAYEQYF; CDR3nt: TGTGCCAGCAGCCCCCCCGGAGCGACGGCCTACGAGCAGTACTTC
d_gene: TRBD1; v_gene: TRBV27; abundance: few; j_gene: TRBJ2-1; CDR3aa: CASRKMGQSKNEQFF; CDR3nt: TGTGCCAGCCGCAAGATGGGACAGAGTAAGAATGAGCAGTTCTTC
d_gene: -; v_gene: TRBV9; abundance: -; j_gene: TRBJ1-1; CDR3aa: CASSVGGGMNTEAFF; CDR3nt: TGTGCCAGCAGCGTCGGGGGGGGCATGAACACTGAAGCTTTCTTT
d_gene: TRBD2; v_gene: TRBV5-6; abundance: -; j_gene: TRBJ2-3; CDR3aa: CASSMSGRALSDTQYF; CDR3nt: TGTGCCAGCAGCATGAGCGGGAGGGCCTTGTCGGATACGCAGTATTTT
d_gene: TRBD1; v_gene: TRBV7-9; abundance: few; j_gene: TRBJ2-3; CDR3aa: CASSRQGRSKEHTDTQYF; CDR3nt: TGTGCCAGCAGCCGACAGGGGAGGAGTAAGGAGCACACAGATACGCAGTATTTT
d_gene: -; v_gene: TRBV6-1; abundance: -; j_gene: TRBJ2-2; CDR3aa: CASSEQGPGELFF; CDR3nt: TGTGCCAGCAGTGAGCAGGGGCCCGGGGAGCTGTTTTTT
d_gene: -; v_gene: TRBV6-5; abundance: few; j_gene: TRBJ1-2; CDR3aa: CASGTNYGYTF; CDR3nt: TGTGCCAGCGGGACAAACTATGGCTACACCTTC
d_gene: -; v_gene: TRBV5-8; abundance: -; j_gene: TRBJ1-1; CDR3aa: CASFRQGPRTEAFF; CDR3nt: TGTGCAAGCTTCCGGCAGGGGCCACGCACTGAAGCTTTCTTT